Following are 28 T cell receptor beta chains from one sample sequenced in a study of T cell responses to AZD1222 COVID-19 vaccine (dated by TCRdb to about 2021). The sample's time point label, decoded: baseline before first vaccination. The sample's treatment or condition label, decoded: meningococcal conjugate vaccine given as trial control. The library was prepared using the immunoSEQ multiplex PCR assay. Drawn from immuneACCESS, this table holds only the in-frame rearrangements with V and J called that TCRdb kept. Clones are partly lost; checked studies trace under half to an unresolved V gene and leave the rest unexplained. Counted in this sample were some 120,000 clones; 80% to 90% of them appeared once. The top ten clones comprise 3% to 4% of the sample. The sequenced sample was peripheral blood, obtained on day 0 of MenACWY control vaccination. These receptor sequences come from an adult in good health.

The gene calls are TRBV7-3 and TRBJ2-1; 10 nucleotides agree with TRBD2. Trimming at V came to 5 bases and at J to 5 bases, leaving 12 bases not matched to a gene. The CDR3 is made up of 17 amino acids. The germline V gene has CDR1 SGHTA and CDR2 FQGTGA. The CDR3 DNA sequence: TGTGCCAGCAGCCCAAACGCTTTAGCGGGGGGCAACAATGAGCAGTTCTTC. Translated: CASSPNALAGGNNEQFF. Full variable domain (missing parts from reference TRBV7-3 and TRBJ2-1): GAGVSQTPSNKVTEKGKYVELRCDPISGHTALYWYRQSLGQGPEFLIYFQGTGAADDSGLPNDRFFAVRPEGSVSTLKIQRTERGDSAVYLCASSPNALAGGNNEQFFGPGTRLTVL.

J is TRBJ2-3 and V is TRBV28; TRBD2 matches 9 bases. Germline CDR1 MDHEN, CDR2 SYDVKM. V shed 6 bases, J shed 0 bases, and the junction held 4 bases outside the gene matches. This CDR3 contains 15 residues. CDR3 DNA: TGTGCCAGCAGGGGACTAGCCTGGAGCACAGATACGCAGTATTTT. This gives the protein CASRGLAWSTDTQYF.

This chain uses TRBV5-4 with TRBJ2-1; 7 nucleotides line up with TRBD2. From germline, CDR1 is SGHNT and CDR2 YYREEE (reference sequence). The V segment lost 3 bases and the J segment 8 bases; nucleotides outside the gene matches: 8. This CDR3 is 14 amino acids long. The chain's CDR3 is CASSSGLNQDEQFF. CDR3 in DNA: TGTGCCAGCAGCTCGGGACTAAATCAAGATGAGCAGTTCTTC.

The CDR3 nucleotides read TGTGCCAGCAGTTACTCGTGGTCCGGAGACTACGAGCAGTACTTC. Amino acids: CASSYSWSGDYEQYF. The chain links TRBV6-2 or TRBV6-3 to TRBJ2-7; D gene unclear. Looked up from germline, CDR1 is MNHEY and CDR2 is SVGEGT. V lost 0 bases, J lost 3 bases, and 12 bases lay in between. The CDR3 has 15 residues.

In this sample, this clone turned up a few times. This CDR3 reads CASSLALGGGYTF. In DNA, the CDR3 is TGTGCCAGCAGCTTAGCGTTGGGTGGAGGCTACACCTTC. The chain has TRBV7-2 and TRBJ1-2; D remains unclear. The V gene's germline CDR1 is SGHTA and CDR2 FQGNSA. V lost 0 bases, J lost 8 bases, and 10 bases lay in between. The CDR3 has 13 amino acids.

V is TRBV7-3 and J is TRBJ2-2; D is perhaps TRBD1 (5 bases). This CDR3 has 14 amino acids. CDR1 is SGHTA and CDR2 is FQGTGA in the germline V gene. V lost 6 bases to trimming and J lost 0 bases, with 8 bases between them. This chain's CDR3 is CASRQEPNTGELFF. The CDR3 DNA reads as TGTGCCAGCAGACAGGAGCCGAACACCGGGGAGCTGTTTTTT.

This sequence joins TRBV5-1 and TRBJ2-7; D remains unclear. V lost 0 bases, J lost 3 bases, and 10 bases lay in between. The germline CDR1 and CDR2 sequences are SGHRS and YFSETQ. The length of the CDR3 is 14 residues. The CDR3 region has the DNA TGCGCCAGCAGCTTGGAGCCCACACACTACGAGCAGTACTTC. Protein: CASSLEPTHYEQYF.

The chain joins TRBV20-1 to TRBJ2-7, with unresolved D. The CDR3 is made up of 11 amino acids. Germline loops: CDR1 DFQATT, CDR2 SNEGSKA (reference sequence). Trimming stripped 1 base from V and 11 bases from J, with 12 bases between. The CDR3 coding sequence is TGCAGTGCTAGAGGACCTGGGCCGGAGTACTTC. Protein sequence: CSARGPGPEYF.

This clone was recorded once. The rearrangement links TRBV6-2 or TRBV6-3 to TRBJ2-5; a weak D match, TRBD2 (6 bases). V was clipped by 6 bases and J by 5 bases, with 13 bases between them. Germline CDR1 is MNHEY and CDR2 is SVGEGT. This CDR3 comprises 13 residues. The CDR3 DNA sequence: TGTGCCAGCAGCGGGACTTGGGGGGAGACCCAGTACTTC. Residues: CASSGTWGETQYF.

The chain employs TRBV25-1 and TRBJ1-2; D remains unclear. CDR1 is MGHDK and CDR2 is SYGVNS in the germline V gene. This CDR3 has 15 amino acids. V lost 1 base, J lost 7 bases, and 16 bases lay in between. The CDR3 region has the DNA TGTGCCAGCAGTGAATTGGCTTTCCCAACTTCTGGCTACACCTTC. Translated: CASSELAFPTSGYTF.

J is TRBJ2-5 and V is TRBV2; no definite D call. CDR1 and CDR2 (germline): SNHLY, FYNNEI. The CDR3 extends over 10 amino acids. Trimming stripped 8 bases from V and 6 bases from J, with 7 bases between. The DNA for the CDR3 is TGTGCCAGCCGATTAAAGACCCAGTACTTC. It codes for CASRLKTQYF.

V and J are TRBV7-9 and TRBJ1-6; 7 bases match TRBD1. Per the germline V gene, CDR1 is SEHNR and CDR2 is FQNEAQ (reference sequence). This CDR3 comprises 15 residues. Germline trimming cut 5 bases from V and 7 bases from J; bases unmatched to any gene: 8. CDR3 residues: CASSRYGDSNSPLHF. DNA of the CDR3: TGTGCCAGCAGCCGTTATGGGGACAGCAATTCACCCCTCCACTTT.

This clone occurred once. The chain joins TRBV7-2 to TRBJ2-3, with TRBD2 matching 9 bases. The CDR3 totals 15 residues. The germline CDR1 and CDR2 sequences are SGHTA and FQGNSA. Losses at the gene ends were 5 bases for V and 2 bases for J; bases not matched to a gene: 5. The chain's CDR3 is CASSLGGGATDTQYF. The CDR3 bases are TGTGCCAGCAGCCTAGGCGGGGGGGCCACAGATACGCAGTATTTT.

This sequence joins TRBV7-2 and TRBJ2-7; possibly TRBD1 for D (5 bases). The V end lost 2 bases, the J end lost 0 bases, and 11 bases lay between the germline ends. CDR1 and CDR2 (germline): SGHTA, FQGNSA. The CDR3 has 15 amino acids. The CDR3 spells CASSLSPDSSYEQYF. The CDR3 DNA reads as TGTGCCAGCAGCTTATCCCCTGACAGCTCCTACGAGCAGTACTTC.

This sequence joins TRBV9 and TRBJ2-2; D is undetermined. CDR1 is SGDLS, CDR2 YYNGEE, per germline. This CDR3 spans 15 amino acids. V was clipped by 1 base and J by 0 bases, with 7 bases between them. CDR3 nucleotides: TGTGCCAGCAGCGTATCAACCTCGAACACCGGGGAGCTGTTTTTT. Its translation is CASSVSTSNTGELFF.

CDR3 nucleotides: TGTGCCAGCGGGTACAGATACTACGAGCAGTACTTC. Protein sequence: CASGYRYYEQYF. The chain has TRBV2 and TRBJ2-7; D ambiguous. Trimming removed 8 bases at V and 3 bases at J, with 11 bases between. CDR3 size: 12 residues. CDR1 and CDR2 (germline): SNHLY, FYNNEI.

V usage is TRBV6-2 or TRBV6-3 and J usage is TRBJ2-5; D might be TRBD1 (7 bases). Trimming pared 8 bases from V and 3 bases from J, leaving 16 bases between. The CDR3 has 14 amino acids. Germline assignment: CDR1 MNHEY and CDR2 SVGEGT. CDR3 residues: CASRPGGGEETQYF. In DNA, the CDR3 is TGTGCCAGCCGCCCAGGAGGGGGCGAAGAGACCCAGTACTTC.

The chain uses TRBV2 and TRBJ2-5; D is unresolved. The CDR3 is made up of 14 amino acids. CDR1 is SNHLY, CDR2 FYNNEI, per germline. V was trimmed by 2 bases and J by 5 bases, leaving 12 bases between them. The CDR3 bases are TGTGCCAGCAGTGAATTGCTAGGTGTCGAGACCCAGTACTTC. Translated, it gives CASSELLGVETQYF.

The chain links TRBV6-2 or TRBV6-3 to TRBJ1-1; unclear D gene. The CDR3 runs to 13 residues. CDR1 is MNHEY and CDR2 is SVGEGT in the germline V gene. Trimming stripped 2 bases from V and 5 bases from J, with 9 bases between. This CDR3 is CASSYVGETEAFF. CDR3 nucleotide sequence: TGTGCCAGCAGTTACGTTGGGGAGACTGAAGCTTTCTTT.

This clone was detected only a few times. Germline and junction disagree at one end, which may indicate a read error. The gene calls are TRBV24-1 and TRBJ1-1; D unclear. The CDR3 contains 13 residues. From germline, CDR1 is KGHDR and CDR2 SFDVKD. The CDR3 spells CATSDFLSRTLQF. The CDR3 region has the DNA TGTGCCACCAGTGATTTTCTCAGTAGAACCCTGCAGTTT.

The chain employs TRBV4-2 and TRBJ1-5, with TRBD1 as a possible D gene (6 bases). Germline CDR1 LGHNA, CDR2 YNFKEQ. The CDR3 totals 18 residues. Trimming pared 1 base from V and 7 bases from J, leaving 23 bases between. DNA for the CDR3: TGTGCCAGCAGCCAAGGGGGAGGGGGGCTGCTCAGGTCACAGCCCCAGCATTTT. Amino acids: CASSQGGGGLLRSQPQHF.

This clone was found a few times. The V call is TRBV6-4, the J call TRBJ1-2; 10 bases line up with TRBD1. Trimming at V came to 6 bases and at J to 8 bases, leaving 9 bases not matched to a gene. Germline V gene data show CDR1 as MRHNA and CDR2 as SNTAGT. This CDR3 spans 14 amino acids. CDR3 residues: CASRERQGAGGYTF. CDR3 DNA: TGTGCCAGCAGAGAAAGACAGGGGGCTGGAGGCTACACCTTC.

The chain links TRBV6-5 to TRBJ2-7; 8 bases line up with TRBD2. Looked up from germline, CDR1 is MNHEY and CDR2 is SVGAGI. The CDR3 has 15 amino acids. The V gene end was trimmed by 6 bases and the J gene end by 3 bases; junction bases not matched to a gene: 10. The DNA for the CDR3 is TGTGCCAGCAGCTCCCCGGGACTAGGGATCTACGAGCAGTACTTC. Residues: CASSSPGLGIYEQYF.

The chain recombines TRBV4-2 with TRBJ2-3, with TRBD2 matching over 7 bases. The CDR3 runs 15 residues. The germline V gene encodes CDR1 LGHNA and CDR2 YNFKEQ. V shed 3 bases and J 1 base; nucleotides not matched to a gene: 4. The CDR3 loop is CASSHSSGRTDTQYF. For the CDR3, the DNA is TGTGCCAGCAGCCACAGTAGCGGGCGCACAGATACGCAGTATTTT.

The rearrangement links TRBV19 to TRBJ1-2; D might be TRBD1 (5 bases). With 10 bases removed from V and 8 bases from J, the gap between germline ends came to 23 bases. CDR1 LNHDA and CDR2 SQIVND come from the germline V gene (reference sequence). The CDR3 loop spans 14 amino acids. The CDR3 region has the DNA TGTGCCACGCGGGATGGGGCCGCTATCGGGGGCTACACCTTC. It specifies CATRDGAAIGGYTF.

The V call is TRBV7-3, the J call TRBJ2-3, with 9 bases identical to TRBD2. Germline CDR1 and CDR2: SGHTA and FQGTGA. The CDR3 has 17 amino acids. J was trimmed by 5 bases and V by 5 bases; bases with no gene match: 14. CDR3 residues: CASSLTPPAGGQDTQYF. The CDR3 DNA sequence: TGTGCCAGCAGCCTTACCCCCCCCGCGGGGGGGCAAGATACGCAGTATTTT.

The CDR3 sequence: CASSPEGTGNTIYF. Written as DNA, the CDR3 is TGCGCCAGCAGCCCGGAGGGGACTGGAAACACCATATATTTT. The chain recombines TRBV5-1 with TRBJ1-3; D is perhaps TRBD1 (5 bases). V lost 4 bases and J 2 bases, leaving 10 bases between the germline ends. Per the germline V gene, CDR1 is SGHRS and CDR2 is YFSETQ. The CDR3 sequence is 14 residues long.

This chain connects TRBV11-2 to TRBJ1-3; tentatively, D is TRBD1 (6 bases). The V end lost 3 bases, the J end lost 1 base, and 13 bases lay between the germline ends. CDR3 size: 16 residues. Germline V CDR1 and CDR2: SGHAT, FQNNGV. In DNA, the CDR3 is TGTGCCAGCAGCTTTACCCCAGGGGCTTCTGGAAACACCATATATTTT. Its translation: CASSFTPGASGNTIYF. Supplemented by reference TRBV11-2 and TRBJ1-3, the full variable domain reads EAGVAQSPRYKIIEKRQSVAFWCNPISGHATLYWYQQILGQGPKLLIQFQNNGVVDDSQLPKDRFSAERLKGVDSTLKIQPAKLEDSAVYLCASSFTPGASGNTIYFGEGSWLTVV.